This T cell receptor beta chain was profiled in a study of blood T cell repertoires in COVID-19. About the study: Sites across the United States, Italy and Spain contributed samples from acute and convalescent COVID-19. Nucleic acid was either cDNA or gDNA, and it came from T cells, B-cell-depleted T cells, or PBMCs.

Per the study methods: Reference gene primer amplification gave nucleated cell count estimates. Libraries were prepared by immunoSEQ multiplex PCR; TCRdb keeps only in-frame clonotypes and omits some of them. V and J calls and clone size are those listed in that table; D and trimming were worked out from the DNA. The sample has about 99,000 clones; roughly 82% are singletons. There are 15 residues in the CDR3. In germline, CDR1 is MNHNY, CDR2 SVGAGI (reference sequence). With 6 bases clipped from V and 2 bases from J, the junction kept 6 bases outside the gene matches. Sequencing was carried out using peripheral blood. The receptor was derived from a man aged 55 to 69 with acute or convalescent COVID-19. The V call is TRBV6-6, the J call TRBJ2-3, with 9 bases that match TRBD1. CDR3 bases: TGTGCCAGCAGCCCCGGGACAGGGAACACAGATACGCAGTATTTT. This codes for CASSPGTGNTDTQYF.